The rows below give T cell receptor beta chains drawn from one sample of a study of T cell responses to AZD1222 COVID-19 vaccine. Measured with immunoSEQ multiplex PCR; TCRdb has only the in-frame clones, and not every one. The repertoire consists of about 82,000 clones, with more than 75% occurring once and the leading ten covering less than 20%. The sequencing used peripheral blood, collected 28 days after the second AZD1222 dose. The receptors were sampled from an adult who received the AZD1222 COVID-19 vaccine. The CDR3 runs from the conserved cysteine through the conserved F or W. Each record gives: clone size, J gene, D gene, V gene, CDR3 protein, CDR3 DNA. The D gene is left open where the match is weak. For some rows the clone size is stated as once, few or many, or as a class when expanded; others skip it.

>.|TRBJ2-3|.|TRBV19
CASSTQRQGTDTQYF
TGTGCCAGTAGTACCCAGCGGCAAGGCACAGATACGCAGTATTTT
>.|TRBJ2-3|TRBD2|TRBV3-1/TRBV3-2
CASSPGTSGTDTQYF
TGTGCCAGCAGCCCAGGGACTAGCGGCACAGATACGCAGTATTTT
>few|TRBJ1-1|.|TRBV6-1
CASSDGRPEAFF
TGTGCCAGCAGTGACGGCCGCCCTGAAGCTTTCTTT
>.|TRBJ1-1|.|TRBV11-2
CASSLLGRAEAFF
TGTGCCAGCAGCTTACTAGGGAGGGCTGAAGCTTTCTTT
>once|TRBJ2-3|.|TRBV7-7
CASSLGRSTDTQYF
TGTGCCAGCAGCTTAGGAAGAAGCACAGATACGCAGTATTTT
>.|TRBJ2-3|TRBD2|TRBV7-2
CASSTTSGGALPQYF
TGTGCCAGCAGCACTACTAGCGGGGGGGCCTTGCCGCAGTATTTT
>.|TRBJ1-5|.|TRBV2
CASSLQIYQPQHF
TGTGCCAGCAGTTTACAGATATATCAGCCCCAGCATTTT
>.|TRBJ2-1|.|TRBV9
CASSVGTANNEQFF
TGTGCCAGCAGCGTTGGCACAGCGAACAATGAGCAGTTCTTC
>.|TRBJ2-2|.|TRBV12-1
CASSFKGLAGGNTGELFF
TGTGCCAGCAGCTTTAAGGGACTAGCGGGGGGGAACACCGGGGAGCTGTTTTTT
>.|TRBJ1-4|.|TRBV2
CASSGQFNEKLFF
TGTGCCAGCAGTGGACAGTTTAATGAAAAACTGTTTTTT
>.|TRBJ1-1|.|TRBV19
CASSRSADMNTEAFF
TGTGCCAGTAGTAGGTCAGCGGACATGAACACTGAAGCTTTCTTT
>.|TRBJ2-5|TRBD2|TRBV11-2
CASSPAGKRRETQYF
TGTGCCAGCAGTCCAGCGGGGAAGCGGCGGGAGACCCAGTACTTC
>.|TRBJ1-1|.|TRBV30
CAWGGAGEAFF
TGTGCCTGGGGAGGTGCGGGTGAAGCTTTCTTT
>.|TRBJ2-3|.|TRBV21-1
CASSKGTTDTQYF
TGTGCCAGCAGCAAAGGGACCACAGATACGCAGTATTTT
>.|TRBJ1-2|.|TRBV30
CAWSFLDSNYGYTF
TGTGCCTGGAGTTTCCTGGACAGTAACTATGGCTACACCTTC
>.|TRBJ1-1|.|TRBV19
CASSVLDWGSTEAFF
TGTGCCAGTAGTGTTTTAGACTGGGGGAGCACTGAAGCTTTCTTT
>.|TRBJ1-2|TRBD1|TRBV19
CATSQTGVEDYGYTF
TGTGCCACCTCTCAGACAGGGGTGGAAGACTATGGCTACACCTTC
>few|TRBJ2-5|.|TRBV20-1
CSAQYQETQYF
TGCAGTGCTCAGTACCAAGAGACCCAGTACTTC
>.|TRBJ2-1|.|TRBV19
CASSPRGGSLGNEQFF
TGTGCCAGTAGTCCGCGAGGAGGGTCGTTGGGTAATGAGCAGTTCTTC
>.|TRBJ2-3|.|TRBV30
CAWSVRADTQYF
TGTGCCTGGAGTGTACGGGCAGATACGCAGTATTTT
>.|TRBJ1-3|.|TRBV24-1
CATSDLGHAGRKGNTIYF
TGTGCCACCAGTGATTTAGGGCATGCAGGGAGAAAAGGAAACACCATATATTTT
>few|TRBJ1-4|.|TRBV29-1
CSVSRTYTTNEKLFF
TGCAGCGTGAGCCGGACGTACACAACTAATGAAAAACTGTTTTTT
>.|TRBJ2-2|TRBD2|TRBV6-6
CASTRGTTNTGELFF
TGTGCCAGCACGCGGGGGACTACGAACACCGGGGAGCTGTTTTTT
>.|TRBJ2-7|TRBD1|TRBV4-2
CASSQASAGQASYEQYF
TGTGCCAGCAGCCAAGCGTCGGCGGGACAGGCTTCCTACGAGCAGTACTTC
>.|TRBJ2-7|.|TRBV6-2/TRBV6-3
CASSYGTIYEQYF
TGTGCCAGCAGTTATGGGACCATCTACGAGCAGTACTTC
>.|TRBJ1-5|.|TRBV2
CASSASERRAQHF
TGTGCCAGCAGCGCCTCTGAGCGGCGCGCCCAGCATTTT
>.|TRBJ1-3|.|TRBV5-1
CASSSGPSSGNTIYF
TGCGCCAGCAGCTCGGGACCAAGCTCTGGAAACACCATATATTTT
>once|TRBJ1-2|.|TRBV28
CASSLAGGLRGYTF
TGTGCCAGCAGTTTGGCGGGGGGCTTGCGGGGCTACACCTTC
>.|TRBJ1-1|TRBD1|TRBV5-1
CASSLGQGVEAFF
TGCGCCAGCAGCTTGGGACAGGGGGTCGAAGCTTTCTTT
>.|TRBJ2-1|.|TRBV7-2
CASSLGLPPGTLLNEQFF
TGTGCCAGCAGCTTAGGGCTTCCCCCCGGGACACTCCTTAATGAGCAGTTCTTC
>once|TRBJ1-6|.|TRBV7-9
CASSSREYNSPLHF
TGTGCCAGCAGCTCCCGGGAATATAATTCACCCCTCCACTTT
>once|TRBJ2-1|TRBD2|TRBV9
CASSVGAGGGVSDEQFF
TGTGCCAGCAGCGTGGGCGCGGGGGGCGGCGTTTCGGATGAGCAGTTCTTC
>.|TRBJ2-2|.|TRBV19
CASSRTLNTGELFF
TGTGCCAGTAGTCGGACCCTGAACACCGGGGAGCTGTTTTTT
>.|TRBJ1-1|.|TRBV19
CASSILGTPGTEAFF
TGTGCCAGTAGTATTTTAGGGACCCCAGGCACTGAAGCTTTCTTT
>.|TRBJ2-1|.|TRBV7-9
CASSLHSQEQFF
TGTGCCAGCAGCTTACACTCCCAGGAGCAGTTCTTC
>.|TRBJ1-2|TRBD1|TRBV28
CASRQLGQGYGYTF
TGTGCCAGCAGACAACTGGGACAGGGATACGGCTACACCTTC
>.|TRBJ2-5|TRBD1|TRBV30
CAWTRGHQTQYF
TGTGCCTGGACTAGGGGGCACCAGACCCAGTACTTC
>.|TRBJ2-6|.|TRBV7-9
CAIQQGFSSGANVLTF
TGTGCCATTCAACAGGGTTTCAGCTCTGGGGCCAACGTCCTGACTTTC
>.|TRBJ2-3|TRBD1|TRBV7-2
CASSSTLQGKDTQYF
TGTGCCAGCAGCTCGACCCTACAGGGGAAGGATACGCAGTATTTT
>.|TRBJ2-3|.|TRBV7-9
CASSLDGGQIDTQYF
TGTGCCAGCAGCTTAGACGGGGGGCAGATAGATACGCAGTATTTT
>.|TRBJ1-6|.|TRBV6-5
CASSYTTEGDSPLHF
TGTGCCAGCAGTTACACGACAGAGGGGGATTCACCCCTCCACTTT
>.|TRBJ2-7|.|TRBV30
CACTRTGGLLYEQYF
TGTGCCTGCACCCGGACAGGAGGACTATTGTACGAGCAGTACTTC
>.|TRBJ2-1|TRBD2|TRBV6-2/TRBV6-3
CASSFFGLAANEQFF
TGTGCCAGCAGTTTTTTCGGACTAGCGGCCAATGAGCAGTTCTTC
>.|TRBJ1-1|.|TRBV11-3
CASSLGVNTEAFF
TGTGCCAGCAGCTTAGGGGTGAACACTGAAGCTTTCTTT
>.|TRBJ2-3|.|TRBV5-1
CASKTGGSTDTQYF
TGCGCCAGCAAAACCGGGGGAAGCACAGATACGCAGTATTTT
>.|TRBJ1-1|.|TRBV27
CASSSRAGTEAFF
TGTGCCAGCAGTTCACGGGCCGGCACTGAAGCTTTCTTT
>.|TRBJ2-2|.|TRBV10-3
CAITTGLDTGELFF
TGTGCCATCACCACAGGGTTGGACACCGGGGAGCTGTTTTTT
>.|TRBJ1-2|.|TRBV7-2
CASRPNSNYGYTF
TGTGCCAGCAGACCTAATAGCAACTATGGCTACACCTTC
>.|TRBJ1-1|.|TRBV6-6
CASRVNTEAFF
TGTGCCAGCAGGGTGAACACTGAAGCTTTCTTT
>.|TRBJ2-7|TRBD2|TRBV11-2
CASSSSGGKSSYEQYF
TGTGCCAGCAGCTCCAGCGGGGGCAAGAGCTCCTACGAGCAGTACTTC
>once|TRBJ2-3|TRBD1|TRBV7-2
CASIPGQGVADTQYF
TGTGCCAGCATACCGGGACAGGGGGTGGCAGATACGCAGTATTTT
>.|TRBJ1-1|.|TRBV5-6
CASTQEGNTEAFF
TGTGCCAGCACCCAGGAGGGGAACACTGAAGCTTTCTTT
>.|TRBJ2-3|.|TRBV6-5
CASRSDRLGTDTQYF
TGTGCCAGCAGATCCGACAGGTTGGGCACAGATACGCAGTATTTT
>.|TRBJ2-7|.|TRBV6-5
CASSYTGTESYEQYF
TGTGCCAGCAGTTACACCGGGACGGAGTCCTACGAGCAGTACTTC
>.|TRBJ1-6|.|TRBV7-2
CASSSQSTGNSPLHF
TGTGCCAGCAGCTCACAAAGCACGGGTAATTCACCCCTCCACTTT
>.|TRBJ2-1|.|TRBV3-1/TRBV3-2
CASSLRIDVEQFF
TGTGCCAGCAGCCTTCGAATCGACGTGGAGCAGTTCTTC
>.|TRBJ2-2|.|TRBV19
CASIKYREGGELFF
TGTGCCAGTATAAAATACAGGGAGGGCGGGGAGCTGTTTTTT